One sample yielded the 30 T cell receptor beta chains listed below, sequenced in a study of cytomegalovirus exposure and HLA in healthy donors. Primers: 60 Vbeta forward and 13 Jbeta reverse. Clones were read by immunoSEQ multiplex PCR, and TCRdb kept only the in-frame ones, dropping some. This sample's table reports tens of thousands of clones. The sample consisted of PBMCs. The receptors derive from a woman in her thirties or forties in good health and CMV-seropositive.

This chain's CDR3 is CASRPGGYEQYF. For the CDR3, the DNA is TGTGCCAGCAGACCCGGGGGGTACGAGCAGTACTTC. V gene TRBV28 combines with J gene TRBJ2-7, with 7 bases fitting TRBD2. This CDR3 has 12 residues. Trimming took 6 bases from V and 4 from J; bases not matched to a gene: 3. Looked up from germline, CDR1 is MDHEN and CDR2 is SYDVKM.

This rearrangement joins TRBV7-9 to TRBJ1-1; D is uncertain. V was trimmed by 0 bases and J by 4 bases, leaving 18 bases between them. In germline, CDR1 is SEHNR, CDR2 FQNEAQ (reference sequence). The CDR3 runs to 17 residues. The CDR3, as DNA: TGTGCCAGCAGCTTAGCGAGAGGTCAAATCTTGAGCACTGAAGCTTTCTTT. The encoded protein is CASSLARGQILSTEAFF.

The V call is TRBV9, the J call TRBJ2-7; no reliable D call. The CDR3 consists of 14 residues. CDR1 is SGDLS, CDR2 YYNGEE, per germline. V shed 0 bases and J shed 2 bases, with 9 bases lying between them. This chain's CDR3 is CASSVDSGAYEQYF. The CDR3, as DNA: TGTGCCAGCAGCGTAGATAGTGGAGCCTACGAGCAGTACTTC.

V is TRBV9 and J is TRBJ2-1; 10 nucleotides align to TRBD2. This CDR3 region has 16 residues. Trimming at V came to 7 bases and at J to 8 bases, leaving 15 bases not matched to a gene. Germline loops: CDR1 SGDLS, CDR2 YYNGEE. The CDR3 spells CASGRSGTSAPYEQFF. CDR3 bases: TGTGCCAGCGGTCGATCCGGGACTAGCGCGCCCTATGAGCAGTTCTTC.

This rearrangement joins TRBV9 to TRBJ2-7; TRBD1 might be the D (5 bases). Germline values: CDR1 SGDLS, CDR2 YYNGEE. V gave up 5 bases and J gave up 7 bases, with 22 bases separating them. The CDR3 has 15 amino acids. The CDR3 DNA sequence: TGTGCCAGCAGTGCCTCCGACAGACCCTATAGGGAGCAGTACTTC. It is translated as CASSASDRPYREQYF.

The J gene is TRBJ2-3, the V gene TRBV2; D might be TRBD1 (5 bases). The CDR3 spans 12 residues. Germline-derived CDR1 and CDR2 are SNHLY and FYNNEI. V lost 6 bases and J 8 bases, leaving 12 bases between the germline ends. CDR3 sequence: CASRQEGFTQYF. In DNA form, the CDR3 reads TGTGCCAGCAGACAGGAAGGTTTTACGCAGTATTTT.

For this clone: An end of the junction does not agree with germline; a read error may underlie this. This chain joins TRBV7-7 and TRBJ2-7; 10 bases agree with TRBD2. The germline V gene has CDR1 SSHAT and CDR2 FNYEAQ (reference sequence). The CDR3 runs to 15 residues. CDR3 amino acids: CASSLGASGSYEQYF. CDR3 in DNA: TGTGCTAGCAGCTTAGGGGCTAGCGGGAGCTACGAGCAGTACTTC.

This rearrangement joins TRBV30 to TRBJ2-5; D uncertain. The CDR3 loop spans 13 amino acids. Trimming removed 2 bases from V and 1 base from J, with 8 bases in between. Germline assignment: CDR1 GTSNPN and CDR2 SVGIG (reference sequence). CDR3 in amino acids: CAWSKYSQETQYF. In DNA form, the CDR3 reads TGTGCCTGGAGTAAGTACAGCCAAGAGACCCAGTACTTC.

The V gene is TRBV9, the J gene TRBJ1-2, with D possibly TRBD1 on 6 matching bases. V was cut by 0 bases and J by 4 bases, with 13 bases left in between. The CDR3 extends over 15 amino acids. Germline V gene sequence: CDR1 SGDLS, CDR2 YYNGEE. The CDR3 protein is CASSVAQGTGYGYTF. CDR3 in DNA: TGTGCCAGCAGCGTAGCTCAGGGGACGGGCTATGGCTACACCTTC. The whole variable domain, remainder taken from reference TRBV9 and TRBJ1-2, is DSGVTQTPKHLITATGQRVTLRCSPRSGDLSVYWYQQSLDQGLQFLIQYYNGEERAKGNILERFSAQQFPDLHSELNLSSLELGDSALYFCASSVAQGTGYGYTFGSGTRLTVV.

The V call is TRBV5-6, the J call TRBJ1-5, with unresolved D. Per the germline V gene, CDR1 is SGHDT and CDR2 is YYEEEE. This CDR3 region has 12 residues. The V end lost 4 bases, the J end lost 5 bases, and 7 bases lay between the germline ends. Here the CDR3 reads CASSPQDQPQHF. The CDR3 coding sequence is TGTGCCAGCAGCCCCCAGGATCAGCCCCAGCATTTT.

The CDR3 DNA reads as TGTGCCAGCAGCTCCCCCCCAGGGGGGACTGAAGCTTTCTTT. This encodes CASSSPPGGTEAFF. V usage is TRBV7-3 and J usage is TRBJ1-1; 7 nucleotides match TRBD1. With V trimmed by 4 bases and J by 5 bases, 7 bases remained unmatched. There are 14 residues in the CDR3. CDR1 is SGHTA and CDR2 is FQGTGA in the germline V gene.

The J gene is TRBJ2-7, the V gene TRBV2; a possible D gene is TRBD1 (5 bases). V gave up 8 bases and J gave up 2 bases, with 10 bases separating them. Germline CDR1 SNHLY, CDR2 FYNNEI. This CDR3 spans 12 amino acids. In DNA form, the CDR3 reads TGTGCCAGCGTCCCAGGGCCCTACGAGCAGTACTTC. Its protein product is CASVPGPYEQYF.

CDR3 in amino acids: CASSSGQGDQPQHF. CDR3 nucleotide sequence: TGTGCCAGCAGTTCAGGACAGGGCGATCAGCCCCAGCATTTT. The chain links TRBV28 to TRBJ1-5; TRBD1 agrees at 8 bases. From germline, CDR1 is MDHEN and CDR2 SYDVKM. J lost 5 bases, V lost 4 bases, and 4 bases had no gene match. CDR3 length equals 14 residues.

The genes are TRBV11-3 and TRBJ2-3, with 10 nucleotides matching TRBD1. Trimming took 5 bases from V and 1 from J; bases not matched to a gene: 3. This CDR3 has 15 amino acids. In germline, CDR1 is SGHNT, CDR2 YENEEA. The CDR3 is CASSRGQGGTDTQYF. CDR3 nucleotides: TGTGCCAGCAGCCGCGGACAGGGGGGCACAGATACGCAGTATTTT.

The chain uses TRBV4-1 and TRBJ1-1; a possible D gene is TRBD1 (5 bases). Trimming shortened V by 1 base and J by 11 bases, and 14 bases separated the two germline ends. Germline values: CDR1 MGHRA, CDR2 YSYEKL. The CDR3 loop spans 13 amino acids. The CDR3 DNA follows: TGCGCCAGCAGCCAAGGGCCAGGGAAGCTTGCTTTCTTT. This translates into CASSQGPGKLAFF.

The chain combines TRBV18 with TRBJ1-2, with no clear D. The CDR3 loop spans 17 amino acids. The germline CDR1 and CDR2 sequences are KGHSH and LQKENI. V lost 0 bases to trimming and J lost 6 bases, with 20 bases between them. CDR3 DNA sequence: TGTGCCAGCTCACCACCCGTCCGGGAAAGGGTATACCATGGCTACACCTTC. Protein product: CASSPPVRERVYHGYTF.

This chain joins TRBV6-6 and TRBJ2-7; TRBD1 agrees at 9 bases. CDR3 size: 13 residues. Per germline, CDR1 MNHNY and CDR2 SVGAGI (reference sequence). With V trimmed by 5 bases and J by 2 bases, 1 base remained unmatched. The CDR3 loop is CASSRDRAYEQYF. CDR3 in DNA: TGTGCCAGCAGTAGGGACAGGGCCTACGAGCAGTACTTC.

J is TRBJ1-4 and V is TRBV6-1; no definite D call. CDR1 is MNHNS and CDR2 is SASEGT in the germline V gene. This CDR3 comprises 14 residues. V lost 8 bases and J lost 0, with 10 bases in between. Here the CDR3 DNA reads TGTGCCAGCGGCCTCGTGGCAACTAATGAAAAACTGTTTTTT. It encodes CASGLVATNEKLFF.

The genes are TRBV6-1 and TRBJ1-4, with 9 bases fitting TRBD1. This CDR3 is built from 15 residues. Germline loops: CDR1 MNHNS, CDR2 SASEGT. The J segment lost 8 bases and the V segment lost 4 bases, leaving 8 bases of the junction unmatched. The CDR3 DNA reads TGTGCCAGCAGTGCCAGAGGGACAGGGAACGAAAAACTGTTTTTT. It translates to CASSARGTGNEKLFF.

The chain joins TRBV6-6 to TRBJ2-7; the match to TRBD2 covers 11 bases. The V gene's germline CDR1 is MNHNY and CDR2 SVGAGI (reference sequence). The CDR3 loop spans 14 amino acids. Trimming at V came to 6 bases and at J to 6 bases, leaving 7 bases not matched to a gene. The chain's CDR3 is CASRPGLAGSEQYF. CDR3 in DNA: TGTGCCAGCAGGCCCGGACTAGCGGGCTCCGAGCAGTACTTC.

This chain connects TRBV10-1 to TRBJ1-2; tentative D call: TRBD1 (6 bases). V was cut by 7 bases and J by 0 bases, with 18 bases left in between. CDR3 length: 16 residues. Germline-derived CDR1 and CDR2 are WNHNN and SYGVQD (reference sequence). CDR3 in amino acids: CASTWGGGQANYGYTF. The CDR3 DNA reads TGCGCCAGCACGTGGGGAGGGGGACAAGCTAACTATGGCTACACCTTC.

The CDR3, as DNA: TGTGCCAGCATAGGCAGGGTGAGCAGGGAGCTGTTTTTT. Its protein is CASIGRVSRELFF. The V and J genes are TRBV7-9 and TRBJ2-2, with D perhaps TRBD1 (5 bases). Trimming removed 7 bases at V and 9 bases at J, with 15 bases between. CDR3 length equals 13 residues. Germline CDR1 reads SEHNR; CDR2 reads FQNEAQ (reference sequence).

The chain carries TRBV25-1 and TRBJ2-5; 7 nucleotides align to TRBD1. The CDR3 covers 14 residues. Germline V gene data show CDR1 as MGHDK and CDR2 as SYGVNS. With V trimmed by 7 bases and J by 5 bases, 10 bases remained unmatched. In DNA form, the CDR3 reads TGTGCCAGCACCCTGGTAGGGGGCGTGGAGACCCAGTACTTC. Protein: CASTLVGGVETQYF.

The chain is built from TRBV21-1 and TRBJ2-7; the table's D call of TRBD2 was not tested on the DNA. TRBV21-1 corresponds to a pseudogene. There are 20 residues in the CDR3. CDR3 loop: CASSKKTSQAAIEYCYEQYF. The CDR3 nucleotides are TGTGCCAGCAGCAAAAAAACAAGCCAAGCGGCGATAGAGTATTGTTACGAGCAGTACTTC.

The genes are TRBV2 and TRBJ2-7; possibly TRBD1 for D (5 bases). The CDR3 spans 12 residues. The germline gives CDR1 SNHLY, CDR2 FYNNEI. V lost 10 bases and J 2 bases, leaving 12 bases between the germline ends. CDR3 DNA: TGTGCCATCCAGTGGACAACCTACGAGCAGTACTTC. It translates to CAIQWTTYEQYF.

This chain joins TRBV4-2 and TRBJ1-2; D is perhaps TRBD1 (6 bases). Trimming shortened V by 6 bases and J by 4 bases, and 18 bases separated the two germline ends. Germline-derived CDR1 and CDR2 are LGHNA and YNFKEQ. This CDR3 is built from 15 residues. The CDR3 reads CASSPGGGGSYGYTF. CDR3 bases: TGTGCCAGCAGTCCCGGGGGAGGGGGAAGCTATGGCTACACCTTC.

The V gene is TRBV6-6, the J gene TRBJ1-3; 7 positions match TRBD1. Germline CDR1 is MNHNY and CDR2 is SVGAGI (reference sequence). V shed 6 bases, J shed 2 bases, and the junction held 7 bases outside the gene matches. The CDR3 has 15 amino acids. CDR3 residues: CASRFTTGAGNTIYF. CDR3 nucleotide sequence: TGTGCCAGCAGATTTACTACAGGGGCTGGAAACACCATATATTTT.

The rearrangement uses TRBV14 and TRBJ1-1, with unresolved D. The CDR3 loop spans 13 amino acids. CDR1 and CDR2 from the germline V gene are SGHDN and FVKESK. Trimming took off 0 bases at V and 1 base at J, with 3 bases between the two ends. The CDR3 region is CASSQDQNTEAFF. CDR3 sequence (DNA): TGTGCCAGCAGCCAAGATCAGAACACTGAAGCTTTCTTT.

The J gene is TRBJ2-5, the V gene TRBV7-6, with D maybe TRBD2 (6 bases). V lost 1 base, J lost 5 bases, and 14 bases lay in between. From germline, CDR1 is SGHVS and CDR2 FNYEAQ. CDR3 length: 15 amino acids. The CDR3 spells CASSLGTGAWETQYF. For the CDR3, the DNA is TGTGCCAGCAGCTTAGGTACGGGAGCATGGGAGACCCAGTACTTC.

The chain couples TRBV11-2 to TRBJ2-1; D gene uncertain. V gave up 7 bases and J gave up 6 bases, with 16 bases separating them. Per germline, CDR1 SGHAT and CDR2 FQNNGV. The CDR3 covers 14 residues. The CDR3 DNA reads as TGTGCCAGCACCCTTGTTTGGGCGAGCAATGAGCAGTTCTTC. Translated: CASTLVWASNEQFF.